This entry lists 7 T cell receptor beta chains sequenced from one sample in a study of blood T cells in healthy people across ages. The use of a sample-barcoded 5' primer and a J-beta primer mix characterized a second PCR of roughly 7 to 12 cycles. TCRdb recomputed calls from the 5' RACE reads with MiXCR, one row per CDR3 protein. The sample yields 1,500,000 or so distinct CDR3 sequences, 55% to 75% seen once. The sample taken for sequencing was blood. The origin of the receptors is a young man in good health.

The chain employs TRBV12-3 or TRBV12-4 and TRBJ1-6; TRBD1 agrees at 8 bases. The CDR3 is made up of 15 amino acids. Trimming took 6 bases from V and 5 from J; bases not matched to a gene: 6. As DNA, the CDR3 is TGTGCCAGCAGCCTTGAGACAGGGGATAATTCACCCCTCCACTTT. Translating it yields CASSLETGDNSPLHF.

The J gene is TRBJ2-2, the V gene TRBV25-1, with D perhaps being TRBD1 or TRBD2 (5 bases each). This CDR3 is built from 18 residues. Deletions cut 4 bases from V and 6 bases from J, with 24 bases between. CDR1 is MGHDK, CDR2 SYGVNS, per germline. The CDR3 spells CASSVPVQGPFPAGELFF. The CDR3 bases are TGTGCCAGCAGTGTCCCGGTTCAGGGACCTTTTCCAGCCGGGGAGCTGTTTTTT.

This clonotype was counted a few times. The chain couples TRBV12-3 or TRBV12-4 to TRBJ2-5, with TRBD2 as a possible D gene (6 bases). The CDR3 is 14 amino acids. Trimming removed 7 bases from V and 1 base from J, with 13 bases in between. CDR3 loop: CASNTAGPQETQYF. In DNA, the CDR3 is TGTGCCAGCAACACGGCGGGACCCCAAGAGACCCAGTACTTC.

The V call is TRBV20-1, the J call TRBJ2-1, with 7 bases identical to TRBD2. The J segment lost 0 bases and the V segment lost 5 bases, leaving 10 bases of the junction unmatched. CDR1 and CDR2 (germline): DFQATT, SNEGSKA (reference sequence). The CDR3 extends over 16 amino acids. CDR3 sequence reads: CSAPHHSGYSYNEQFF. CDR3 sequence (DNA): TGCAGTGCTCCTCATCATAGCGGGTACTCCTACAATGAGCAGTTCTTC.

This chain connects TRBV7-9 to TRBJ2-7, with D possibly being TRBD1 (6 bases). V was clipped by 6 bases and J by 2 bases, with 20 bases between them. The CDR3 runs to 16 residues. CDR1 SEHNR and CDR2 FQNEAQ come from the germline V gene (reference sequence). The CDR3 DNA follows: TGTGCCAGCAGTCTAGCATGGGGACACAAGGCCTACGAGCAGTACTTC. It translates to CASSLAWGHKAYEQYF.

V and J are TRBV20-1 and TRBJ2-1; 8 bases line up with TRBD1. CDR1 and CDR2 (germline): DFQATT, SNEGSKA (reference sequence). V gave up 6 bases and J gave up 4 bases; unmatched junction bases: 5. The CDR3 totals 13 residues. The CDR3 DNA is TGCAGTGCCCAGGGACAGGTTTACAATGAGCAGTTCTTC. Encoded protein: CSAQGQVYNEQFF.

A few counts support this clonotype. V is TRBV4-1 and J is TRBJ1-6, with D unresolved. Per the germline V gene, CDR1 is MGHRA and CDR2 is YSYEKL. The CDR3 runs 13 residues. V lost 0 bases and J 14 bases, leaving 11 bases between the germline ends. The CDR3 loop is CASSQEVNGALHF. DNA of the CDR3: TGCGCCAGCAGCCAAGAAGTTAATGGCGCCCTCCACTTT.